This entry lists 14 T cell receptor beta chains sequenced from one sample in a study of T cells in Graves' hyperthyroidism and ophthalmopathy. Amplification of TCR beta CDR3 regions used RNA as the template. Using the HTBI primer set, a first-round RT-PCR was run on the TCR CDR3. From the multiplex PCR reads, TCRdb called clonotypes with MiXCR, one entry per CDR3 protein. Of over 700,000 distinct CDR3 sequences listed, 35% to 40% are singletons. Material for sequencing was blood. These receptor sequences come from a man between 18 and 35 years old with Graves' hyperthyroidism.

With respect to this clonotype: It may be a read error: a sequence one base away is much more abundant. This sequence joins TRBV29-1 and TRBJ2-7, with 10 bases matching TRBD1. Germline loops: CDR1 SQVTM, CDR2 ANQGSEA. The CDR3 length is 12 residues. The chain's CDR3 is CSTKTGGYEQCF. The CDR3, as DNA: TGCAGCACTAAGACAGGGGGCTACGAGCAGTGCTTC.

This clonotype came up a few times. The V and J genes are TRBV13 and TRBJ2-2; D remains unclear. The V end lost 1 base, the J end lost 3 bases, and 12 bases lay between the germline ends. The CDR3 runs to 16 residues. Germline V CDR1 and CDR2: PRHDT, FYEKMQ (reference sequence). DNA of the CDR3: TGTGCCAGCAGCTTAGAGGGCGCGAGTTACACCGGGGAGCTGTTTTTT. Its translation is CASSLEGASYTGELFF.

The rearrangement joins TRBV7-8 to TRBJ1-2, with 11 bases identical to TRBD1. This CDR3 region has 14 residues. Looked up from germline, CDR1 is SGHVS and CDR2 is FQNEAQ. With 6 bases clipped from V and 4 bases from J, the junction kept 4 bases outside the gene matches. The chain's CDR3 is CASSNGQGAYGYTF. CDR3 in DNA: TGTGCCAGCAGTAACGGACAGGGGGCCTATGGCTACACCTTC.

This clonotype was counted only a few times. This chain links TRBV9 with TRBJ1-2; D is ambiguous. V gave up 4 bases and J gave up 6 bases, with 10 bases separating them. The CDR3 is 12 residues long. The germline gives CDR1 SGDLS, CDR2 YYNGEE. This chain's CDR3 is CASSQYRDGYTF. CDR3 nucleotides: TGTGCCAGCAGCCAATATAGAGATGGCTACACCTTC.

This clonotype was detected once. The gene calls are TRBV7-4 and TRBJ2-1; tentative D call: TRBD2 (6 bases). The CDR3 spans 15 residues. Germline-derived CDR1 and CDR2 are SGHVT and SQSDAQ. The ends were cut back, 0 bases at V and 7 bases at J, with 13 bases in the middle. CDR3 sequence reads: CASSLAGGLGNEQFF. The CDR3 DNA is TGTGCCAGCAGCTTAGCGGGAGGATTGGGGAATGAGCAGTTCTTC.

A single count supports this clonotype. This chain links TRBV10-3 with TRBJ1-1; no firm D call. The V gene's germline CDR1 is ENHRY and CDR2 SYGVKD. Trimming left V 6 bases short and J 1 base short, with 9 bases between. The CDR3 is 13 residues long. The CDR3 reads CAIRIAQNTEAFF. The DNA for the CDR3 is TGTGCCATCAGAATAGCTCAGAACACTGAAGCTTTCTTT.

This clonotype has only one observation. CDR3 sequence reads: CASSYASGRSEQYF. In DNA, the CDR3 is TGTGCCAGCAGTTACGCTAGCGGGAGGAGCGAGCAGTACTTC. This rearrangement joins TRBV6-5 to TRBJ2-7; TRBD2 agrees at 11 bases. Germline CDR1 reads MNHEY; CDR2 reads SVGAGI. The CDR3 is 14 residues long. J gave up 6 bases and V 2 bases, and 3 bases lay outside the gene matches.

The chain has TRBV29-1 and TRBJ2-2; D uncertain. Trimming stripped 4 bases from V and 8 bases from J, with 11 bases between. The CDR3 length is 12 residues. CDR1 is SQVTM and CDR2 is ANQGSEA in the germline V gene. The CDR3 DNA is TGCAGCGTTGCAGGTCGGCAGGGGGAGCTGTTTTTT. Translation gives CSVAGRQGELFF.

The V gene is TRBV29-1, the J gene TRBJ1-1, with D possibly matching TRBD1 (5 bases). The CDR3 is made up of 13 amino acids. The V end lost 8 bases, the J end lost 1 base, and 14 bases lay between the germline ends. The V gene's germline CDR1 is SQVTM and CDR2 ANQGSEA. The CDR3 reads CSNTGTENTEAFF. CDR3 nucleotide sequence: TGCAGCAACACCGGGACGGAGAACACTGAAGCTTTCTTT.

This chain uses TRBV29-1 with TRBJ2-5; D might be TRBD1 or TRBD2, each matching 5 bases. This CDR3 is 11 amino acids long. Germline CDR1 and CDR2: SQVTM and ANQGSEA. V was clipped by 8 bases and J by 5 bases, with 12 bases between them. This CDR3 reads CSPSGDETQYF. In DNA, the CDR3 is TGCAGCCCGTCCGGGGACGAGACCCAGTACTTC. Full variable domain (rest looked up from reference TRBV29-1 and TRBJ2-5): SAVISQKPSRDICQRGTSLTIQCQVDSQVTMMFWYRQQPGQSLTLIATANQGSEATYESGFVIDKFPISRPNLTFSTLTVSNMSPEDSSIYLCSPSGDETQYFGPGTRLLVL.

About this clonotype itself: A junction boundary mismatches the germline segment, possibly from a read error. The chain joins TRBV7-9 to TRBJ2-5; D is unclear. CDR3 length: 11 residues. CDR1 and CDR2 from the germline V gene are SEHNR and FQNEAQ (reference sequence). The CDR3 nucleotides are TGTGCCAGCAGCTTAGGGATATCCTGGTTCTTC. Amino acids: CASSLGISWFF.

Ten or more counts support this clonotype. CDR3 sequence reads: CSVDQDRSEQYF. CDR3 DNA sequence: TGCAGTGTCGACCAGGACAGGAGCGAGCAGTACTTC. The V and J genes are TRBV20-1 and TRBJ2-7; 7 bases are shared with TRBD1. Trimming cost V 7 bases and J 6 bases; bases outside gene matches: 9. The CDR3 covers 12 residues. The germline V gene has CDR1 DFQATT and CDR2 SNEGSKA (reference sequence).

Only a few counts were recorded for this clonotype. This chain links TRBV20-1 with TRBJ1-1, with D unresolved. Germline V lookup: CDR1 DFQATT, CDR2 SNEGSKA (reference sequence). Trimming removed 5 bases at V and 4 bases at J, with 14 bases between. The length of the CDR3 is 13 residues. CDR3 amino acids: CSAHGEWSTEAFF. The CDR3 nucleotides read TGCAGTGCTCATGGAGAGTGGAGCACTGAAGCTTTCTTT.

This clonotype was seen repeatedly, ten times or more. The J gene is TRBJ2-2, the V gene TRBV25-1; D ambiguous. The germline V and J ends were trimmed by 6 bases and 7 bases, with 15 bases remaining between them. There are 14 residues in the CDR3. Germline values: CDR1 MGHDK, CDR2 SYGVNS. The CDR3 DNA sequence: TGTGCCAGCAGCGACTCCATGGGTGGCGGGGAGCTGTTTTTT. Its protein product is CASSDSMGGGELFF.